The present TCR beta chain was sequenced within a study of T cell changes during pregnancy in multiple sclerosis. Data came from immunoSEQ multiplex PCR; TCRdb stores just in-frame clones and leaves some out. Of tens of thousands of clones listed, 80% to 95% are singletons. The CDR3 is 13 amino acids. V lost 1 base and J lost 9, with 14 bases in between. Germline values: CDR1 SGHDT, CDR2 YYEEEE. Sequenced material: CD4+ T cells from peripheral blood mononuclear cells, taken in the first trimester of pregnancy. This chain connects TRBV5-6 to TRBJ2-7; D unresolved. The origin of this receptor is a female donor with multiple sclerosis, enrolled in a pregnancy study. CDR3 residues: CASSLYLTNSQYF. The DNA of the CDR3 is TGTGCCAGCAGCTTGTACCTAACCAATTCGCAGTACTTC.